The clone carrying this T cell receptor (beta chain) was detected many times. What it binds is not known. With a duration under 3 months, ophthalmopathy in the donors showed moderate-to-severe activity, CAS ≥3 and NOSPECS ≥4. TCR beta CDR3 regions were amplified from RNA transcripts. HTBI-primed first-round RT-PCR preceded second-round multiplex PCR. TCRdb re-analysed the multiplex PCR reads in MiXCR, keeping a single row per CDR3 protein. The sample gives some 390,000 distinct CDR3 sequences, 15% to 20% of which show up once; 1.6% is in the top ten. This entry belongs to a study of Graves' ophthalmopathy and Graves' hyperthyroidism. General observations from the study: Researchers report that a 13-signature model separated ophthalmopathy from stable hyperthyroidism, posting 87.88% sensitivity and approximately 81% specificity. Blood also contained most of the expanded thyroid clonotypes above 0.001 frequency.

The sample comprised peripheral blood. This TCR derives from a young woman with Graves' ophthalmopathy.

CDR3 loop: CASSSGSGLSNQPQHF. The CDR3 DNA reads TGTGCCAGCAGCTCAGGGTCGGGCCTCAGCAATCAGCCCCAGCATTTT. This rearrangement joins TRBV11-1 to TRBJ1-5; D perhaps matches TRBD1 (5 bases). V was clipped by 4 bases and J by 1 base, with 14 bases between them. The CDR3 covers 16 residues. Germline V gene sequence: CDR1 SGHAT, CDR2 FQDESV (reference sequence).